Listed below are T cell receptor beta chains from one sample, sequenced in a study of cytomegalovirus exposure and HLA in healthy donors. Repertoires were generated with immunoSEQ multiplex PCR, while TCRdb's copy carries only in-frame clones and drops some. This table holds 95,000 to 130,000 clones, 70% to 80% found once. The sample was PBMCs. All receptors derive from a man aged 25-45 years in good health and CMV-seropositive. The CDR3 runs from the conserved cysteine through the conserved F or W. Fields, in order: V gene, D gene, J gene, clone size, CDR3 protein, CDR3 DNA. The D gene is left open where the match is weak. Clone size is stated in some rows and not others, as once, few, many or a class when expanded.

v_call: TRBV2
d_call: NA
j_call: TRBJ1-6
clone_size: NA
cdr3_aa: CASSGPSPLHF
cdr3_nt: TGTGCCAGCAGTGGGCCTTCACCCCTCCACTTT

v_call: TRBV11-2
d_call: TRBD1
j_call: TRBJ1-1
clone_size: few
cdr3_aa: CASSLDGRGHTEAFF
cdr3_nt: TGTGCCAGCAGCTTAGACGGCAGGGGGCACACTGAAGCTTTCTTT

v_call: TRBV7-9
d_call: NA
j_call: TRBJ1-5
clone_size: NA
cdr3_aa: CSSANRDNNQPQHF
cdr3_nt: TGTTCCAGCGCAAACCGGGACAACAATCAGCCCCAGCATTTT

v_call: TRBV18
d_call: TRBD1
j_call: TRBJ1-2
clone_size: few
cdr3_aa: CASSPSQGDLSGYGYTF
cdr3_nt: TGTGCCAGCTCACCGTCGCAGGGGGATCTCTCCGGCTATGGCTACACCTTC

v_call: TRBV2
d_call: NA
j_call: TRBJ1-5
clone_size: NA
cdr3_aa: CASSGSGFNQPQHF
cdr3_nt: TGTGCCAGCAGTGGGTCAGGTTTCAATCAGCCCCAGCATTTT

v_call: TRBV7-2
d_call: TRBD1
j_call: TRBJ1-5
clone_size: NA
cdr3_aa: CASSLDGQGGNQPQHF
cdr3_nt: TGTGCCAGCAGCCTCGACGGACAGGGCGGCAATCAGCCCCAGCATTTT

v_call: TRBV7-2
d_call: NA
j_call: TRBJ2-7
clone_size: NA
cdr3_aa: CASSRRTDLTSSYEQYF
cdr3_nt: TGTGCCAGCAGCCGCCGGACAGATCTGACCAGCTCCTACGAGCAGTACTTC

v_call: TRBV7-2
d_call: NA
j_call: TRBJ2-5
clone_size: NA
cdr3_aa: CASSRGGGSRETQYF
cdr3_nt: TGTGCCAGCAGCCGAGGGGGGGGCTCCCGAGAGACCCAGTACTTC

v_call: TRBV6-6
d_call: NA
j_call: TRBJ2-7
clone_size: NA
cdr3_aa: CASSSTYEQYF
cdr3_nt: TGTGCCAGCAGTTCCACCTACGAGCAGTACTTC

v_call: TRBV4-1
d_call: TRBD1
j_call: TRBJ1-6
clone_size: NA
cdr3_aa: CASSQTRLRGPNSPLHF
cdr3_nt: TGCGCCAGCAGCCAAACGAGGCTCAGGGGGCCGAATTCACCCCTCCACTTT

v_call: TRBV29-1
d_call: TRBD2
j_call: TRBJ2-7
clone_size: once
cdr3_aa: CSVEDMSGAYEQYF
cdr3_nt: TGCAGCGTTGAAGATATGAGCGGGGCCTACGAGCAGTACTTC

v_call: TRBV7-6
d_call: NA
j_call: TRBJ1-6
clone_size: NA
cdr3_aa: CASSHSLISYNSPLHF
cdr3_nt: TGTGCCAGCAGCCATAGCCTCATCTCCTATAATTCACCCCTCCACTTT

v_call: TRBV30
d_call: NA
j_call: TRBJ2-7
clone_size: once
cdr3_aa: CASTTGTWDLEQYF
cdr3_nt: TGTGCCTCCACCACCGGGACTTGGGACTTAGAGCAGTACTTC

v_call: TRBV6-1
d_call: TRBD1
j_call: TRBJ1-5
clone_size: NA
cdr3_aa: CASTEGTGNQPQHF
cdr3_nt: TGTGCCAGCACCGAGGGGACAGGGAATCAGCCCCAGCATTTT

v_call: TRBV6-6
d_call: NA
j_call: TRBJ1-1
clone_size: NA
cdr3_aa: CASNRNSMNTEAFF
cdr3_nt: TGTGCCAGCAATAGAAACTCCATGAACACTGAAGCTTTCTTT

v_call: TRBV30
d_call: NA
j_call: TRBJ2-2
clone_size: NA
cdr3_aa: CAWSPFGELFF
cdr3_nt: TGTGCCTGGAGTCCATTCGGGGAGCTGTTTTTT

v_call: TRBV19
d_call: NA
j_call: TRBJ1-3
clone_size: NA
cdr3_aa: CASMRGSPGNTIYF
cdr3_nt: TGTGCCAGTATGCGGGGGTCCCCTGGAAACACCATATATTTT

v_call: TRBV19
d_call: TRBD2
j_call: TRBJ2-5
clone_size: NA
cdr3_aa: CASSEGGGLWETQYF
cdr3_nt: TGTGCCAGTAGTGAGGGCGGGGGTCTGTGGGAGACCCAGTACTTC

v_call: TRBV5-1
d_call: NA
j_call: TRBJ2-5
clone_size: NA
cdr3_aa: CASSPMGGISETQYF
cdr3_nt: TGCGCCAGCAGTCCTATGGGGGGTATATCAGAGACCCAGTACTTC

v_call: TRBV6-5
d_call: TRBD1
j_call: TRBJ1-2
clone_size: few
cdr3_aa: CASSRDSYGYTF
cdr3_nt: TGTGCCAGCAGCAGGGACAGCTATGGCTACACCTTC

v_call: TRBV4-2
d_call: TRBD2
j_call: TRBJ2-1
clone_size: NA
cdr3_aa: CASSQFTGLAGENEQFF
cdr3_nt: TGTGCCAGCAGCCAATTTACGGGACTAGCGGGGGAGAATGAGCAGTTCTTC

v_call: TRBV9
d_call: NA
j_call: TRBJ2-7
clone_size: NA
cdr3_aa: CASSVGGNLYEQYF
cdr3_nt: TGTGCCAGCAGCGTAGGCGGGAACCTTTACGAGCAGTACTTC

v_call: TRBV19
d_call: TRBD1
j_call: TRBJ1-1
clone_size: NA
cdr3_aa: CATGQGEGTEAFF
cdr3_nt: TGTGCCACTGGACAGGGTGAGGGGACTGAAGCTTTCTTT

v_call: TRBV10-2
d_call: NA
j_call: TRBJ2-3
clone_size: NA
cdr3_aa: CASSNIETSTDTQYF
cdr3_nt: TGCGCCAGCAGTAACATAGAGACTAGCACAGATACGCAGTATTTT

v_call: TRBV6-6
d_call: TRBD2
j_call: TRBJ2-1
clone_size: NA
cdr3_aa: CASSSSGGAYEQFF
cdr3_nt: TGTGCCAGCTCCTCTAGCGGGGGGGCGTATGAGCAGTTCTTC

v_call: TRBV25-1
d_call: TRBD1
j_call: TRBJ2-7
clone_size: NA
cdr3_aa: CASRPGQGFNEQYF
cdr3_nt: TGTGCCAGCAGACCGGGACAGGGATTTAACGAGCAGTACTTC